A selection of T cell receptor beta chains follows, all from one sample in a study of cytomegalovirus exposure and HLA in healthy donors. Profiled with immunoSEQ multiplex PCR; TCRdb holds only in-frame clones, not every one. This table has around 140,000 clones, roughly 80% appearing once. Sequencing was performed on PBMCs. The receptors come from a man in his forties in good health and CMV-seronegative. The CDR3 runs from the conserved cysteine through the conserved F or W. A D gene is named only where the DNA matches it firmly. Clone size is not always given. Where it is, it says once, few, many or a class for expanded clones.

d_gene	abundance	v_gene	j_gene	CDR3nt	CDR3aa
TRBD2	-	TRBV27	TRBJ2-3	TGTGCCAGCAGCCCGCAGCGGGGTAGCACAGATACGCAGTATTTT	CASSPQRGSTDTQYF
-	-	TRBV28	TRBJ1-1	TGTGCCAGCAGTCTCGGGGTGCGGAACACTGAAGCTTTCTTT	CASSLGVRNTEAFF
-	few	TRBV7-2	TRBJ1-3	TGTGCCAGCAGCTTAGATCGGGGTACCGGAAACACCATATATTTT	CASSLDRGTGNTIYF
TRBD2	-	TRBV4-1	TRBJ2-1	TGCGCCAGCAGCCAAGAACAGACTAGCGGGGGGTTGAATGAGCAGTTCTTC	CASSQEQTSGGLNEQFF
TRBD1	-	TRBV15	TRBJ2-5	TGTGCCACCAGCAGGGACAGGGTAGGGACCCAGTACTTC	CATSRDRVGTQYF
TRBD1	-	TRBV29-1	TRBJ1-5	TGCAGCGTGTGGGCAGGGGGGATTAATCAGCCCCAGCATTTT	CSVWAGGINQPQHF
-	-	TRBV6-1	TRBJ1-1	TGTGCCAGCAGTGAAACCAGACGGGGGGATCTGAACACTGAAGCTTTCTTT	CASSETRRGDLNTEAFF
TRBD2	-	TRBV6-1	TRBJ2-3	TGTGCCAGCAGGTCCGGGACTAGCGGCTCAGATACGCAGTATTTT	CASRSGTSGSDTQYF
-	few	TRBV5-1	TRBJ1-4	TGCGCCAGCAGCCCGCTAGCAACTAATGAAAAACTGTTTTTT	CASSPLATNEKLFF
TRBD2	-	TRBV6-9	TRBJ2-7	TGTGCCAGCAGTTCCAGCGGGGACTACGAGCAGTACTTC	CASSSSGDYEQYF
TRBD2	-	TRBV25-1	TRBJ2-3	TGTGCCAGCTACCGCGGGGGGTCCACAGATACGCAGTATTTT	CASYRGGSTDTQYF
-	-	TRBV5-1	TRBJ1-4	TGCGCCAGCAGCCCCGACCCAGGGGTTAATGAAAAACTGTTTTTT	CASSPDPGVNEKLFF
-	-	TRBV5-5	TRBJ1-5	TGTGCCAGCAGCTTTCGTCAGGGTGGGCATCAGCCCCAGCATTTT	CASSFRQGGHQPQHF
-	-	TRBV19	TRBJ1-1	TGTGCCAGTAGCAATCAGGGGAGATTTGAAGCTTTCTTT	CASSNQGRFEAFF
TRBD1	-	TRBV19	TRBJ1-1	TGTGCCAGTAGTAGTGCAGGGGGTAGCGCTGAAGCTTTCTTT	CASSSAGGSAEAFF
TRBD2	-	TRBV7-6	TRBJ2-6	TGTGCCAGCAGCTTAGCGGGAGGGGTCTCTGGGGCCAACGTCCTGACTTTC	CASSLAGGVSGANVLTF
TRBD1	once	TRBV6-5	TRBJ1-4	TGTGCCAGCAATCCCACAGGGGCTAATGAAAAACTGTTTTTT	CASNPTGANEKLFF
-	-	TRBV12-5	TRBJ2-7	TGTGCTAGTGAAGGGGATAGGTACGAGCAGTACTTC	CASEGDRYEQYF
-	once	TRBV25-1	TRBJ2-7	TGTGCCAGCAGTGATGCACGCCCGAGCTCCTACGAGCAGTACTTC	CASSDARPSSYEQYF
-	few	TRBV4-3	TRBJ1-1	TGCGCCAGCAGCCAGTTACAGGTTAGCACTGAAGCTTTCTTT	CASSQLQVSTEAFF
-	-	TRBV6-5	TRBJ1-3	TGTGCCAGCAGCTACACAACAGGGACCTCTGGAAACACCATATATTTT	CASSYTTGTSGNTIYF